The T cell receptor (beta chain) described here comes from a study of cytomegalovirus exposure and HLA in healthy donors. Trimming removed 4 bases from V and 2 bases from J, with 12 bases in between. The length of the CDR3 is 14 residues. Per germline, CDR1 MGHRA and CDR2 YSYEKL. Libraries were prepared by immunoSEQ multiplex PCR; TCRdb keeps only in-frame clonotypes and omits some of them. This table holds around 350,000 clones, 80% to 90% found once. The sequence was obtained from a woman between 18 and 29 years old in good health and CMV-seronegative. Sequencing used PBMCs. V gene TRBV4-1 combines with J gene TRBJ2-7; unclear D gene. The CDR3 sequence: CASSPYGRTYEQYF. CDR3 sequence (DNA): TGCGCCAGCAGCCCATACGGCAGGACCTACGAGCAGTACTTC.